These 5 T cell receptor beta chains were all obtained from the same sample, sequenced in a study of patients and donors after allogeneic stem cell transplantation. TCRdb redid the calling of the RT-PCR reads with MiXCR, one entry per CDR3 protein. Of approximately 250,000 distinct CDR3 sequences listed, 12% to 15% are singletons. The sample taken for sequencing was blood, either unsorted or a sorted T cell fraction (not recorded which). The source of these receptors is a human donor who was either an allogeneic HSCT recipient or a stem cell or donor lymphocyte infusion donor (not recorded which). It is not recorded whose cells these are; they may come from a transplant donor.

In its sample, this clonotype was seen many times. V gene TRBV7-7 combines with J gene TRBJ2-5; the match to TRBD1 covers 9 bases. Per germline, CDR1 SSHAT and CDR2 FNYEAQ (reference sequence). The CDR3 has 16 amino acids. V trimming: 3 bases; J trimming: 4 bases; junction bases outside the gene matches: 9. DNA for the CDR3: TGTGCCAGCAGCTTTATGCAACAGGGGGCAAGAGAGACCCAGTACTTC. The encoded protein is CASSFMQQGARETQYF.

This clonotype occurred a few times. The gene calls are TRBV3-1 and TRBJ1-6; D unclear. V lost 5 bases and J 10 bases, leaving 9 bases between the germline ends. The CDR3 sequence is 12 residues long. CDR1 is LGHDT and CDR2 is YNNKEL in the germline V gene (reference sequence). Written as DNA, the CDR3 is TGTGCCAGCAGCTCCCCGGCATCACCCCTCCACTTT. Amino acids: CASSSPASPLHF. The variable domain in full, with the rest retrieved from reference TRBV3-1 and TRBJ1-6, is DTAVSQTPKYLVTQMGNDKSIKCEQNLGHDTMYWYKQDSKKFLKIMFSYNNKELIINETVPNRFSPKSPDKAHLNLHINSLELGDSAVYFCASSSPASPLHFGNGTRLTVT.

This clonotype was counted only a few times. V and J are TRBV5-1 and TRBJ2-1; 9 nucleotides match TRBD2. CDR3 length equals 15 residues. The germline V gene encodes CDR1 SGHRS and CDR2 YFSETQ. The ends lost 2 bases at V and 6 bases at J; junction bases unmatched: 6. CDR3 residues: CASSLRTSDGNEQFF. DNA for the CDR3: TGCGCCAGCAGCTTAAGGACTAGCGATGGCAATGAGCAGTTCTTC.

Ten or more counts support this clonotype. The rearrangement links TRBV6-2 or TRBV6-3 to TRBJ2-5; 12 nucleotides line up with TRBD2. The trim removed 5 bases at V and 5 bases at J, leaving 9 bases unmatched. Germline V gene data show CDR1 as MNHEY and CDR2 as SVGEGT. The CDR3 length is 16 residues. The CDR3 DNA reads as TGTGCCAGCAGTCCCGGACTAGCGGGGAAGTTGGAGACCCAGTACTTC. The encoded protein is CASSPGLAGKLETQYF.

The table lists this clonotype with a few counts. This chain uses TRBV24-1 with TRBJ2-2; no firm D call. V was cut by 4 bases and J by 0 bases, with 8 bases left in between. The length of the CDR3 is 15 residues. Germline lookup yields CDR1 KGHDR and CDR2 SFDVKD. The CDR3 sequence: CATSDPVANTGELFF. The CDR3 DNA reads as TGTGCCACCAGTGACCCCGTAGCGAACACCGGGGAGCTGTTTTTT.